Shown below are 14 T cell receptor beta chains from a single sample sequenced in a study of blood T cell repertoires in COVID-19. The data were produced by immunoSEQ multiplex PCR, yet TCRdb's version contains in-frame clones alone and is incomplete. The data show about 260,000 clones, about 85% seen once. Source material: peripheral blood. These receptors all come from a human donor in a cohort sampled during active COVID-19.

The chain carries TRBV27 and TRBJ2-7; no definite D call. The germline V gene has CDR1 MNHEY and CDR2 SMNVEV (reference sequence). The CDR3 runs 15 residues. V was clipped by 2 bases and J by 0 bases, with 11 bases between them. CDR3 amino acids: CASSLAADSSYEQYF. Written as DNA, the CDR3 is TGTGCCAGCAGTTTAGCGGCTGATAGCTCCTACGAGCAGTACTTC.

The genes are TRBV3-1 (or the pseudogene TRBV3-2) and TRBJ2-1; 10 positions match TRBD1. The CDR3 extends over 15 amino acids. Per the germline V gene, CDR1 is LGHDT and CDR2 is YNNKEL (reference sequence). V gave up 3 bases and J gave up 5 bases; unmatched junction bases: 4. The CDR3, as DNA: TGTGCCAGCAGCCAGGGACAGGGGCTCGACAATGAGCAGTTCTTC. It translates to CASSQGQGLDNEQFF.

The CDR3 here is CASSLTTSGIPFSEQYF. The CDR3 DNA follows: TGTGCCAGCTCCCTTACGACTAGCGGGATACCTTTTAGCGAGCAGTACTTC. This chain links TRBV18 with TRBJ2-7; 11 bases fit TRBD2. Germline V lookup: CDR1 KGHSH, CDR2 LQKENI. This CDR3 is 17 amino acids long. V lost 6 bases to trimming and J lost 6 bases; unmatched junction nucleotides: 16.

V gene TRBV19 combines with J gene TRBJ2-3, with 10 bases lining up with TRBD2. V gave up 7 bases and J gave up 1 base; unmatched junction bases: 11. This CDR3 comprises 17 residues. From germline, CDR1 is LNHDA and CDR2 SQIVND (reference sequence). In DNA, the CDR3 is TGTGCCAGTACCACTAGCGGGATGACGGGGGGCACAGATACGCAGTATTTT. Translated, it gives CASTTSGMTGGTDTQYF.

This clone occurred once. The chain uses TRBV6-1 and TRBJ2-3; 8 bases map to TRBD2. Germline trimming cut 6 bases from V and 0 bases from J; bases unmatched to any gene: 5. This CDR3 is built from 15 residues. The germline V gene encodes CDR1 MNHNS and CDR2 SASEGT. CDR3 nucleotides: TGTGCCAGCAGCAGACTAGCGCCTAGCACAGATACGCAGTATTTT. Protein: CASSRLAPSTDTQYF.

The V gene is TRBV7-6, the J gene TRBJ2-1; unclear D gene. V lost 5 bases and J lost 5, with 10 bases in between. Germline CDR1 and CDR2: SGHVS and FNYEAQ. The CDR3 consists of 13 residues. The CDR3 is CASSVSRNNEQFF. The CDR3 DNA follows: TGTGCCAGCAGCGTATCTAGGAACAATGAGCAGTTCTTC.

The chain combines TRBV9 with TRBJ2-1; 10 nucleotides match TRBD2. V gave up 7 bases and J gave up 3 bases; unmatched junction bases: 10. This CDR3 contains 16 residues. The V gene's germline CDR1 is SGDLS and CDR2 YYNGEE. The CDR3 here is CASAKREGTVYNEQFF. CDR3 sequence (DNA): TGTGCCAGCGCTAAGCGGGAGGGGACTGTCTACAATGAGCAGTTCTTC. The complete variable domain, with remaining parts taken from reference TRBV9 and TRBJ2-1, reads DSGVTQTPKHLITATGQRVTLRCSPRSGDLSVYWYQQSLDQGLQFLIQYYNGEERAKGNILERFSAQQFPDLHSELNLSSLELGDSALYFCASAKREGTVYNEQFFGPGTRLTVL.

The rearrangement uses TRBV6-6 and TRBJ2-2, with D unclear. This CDR3 is 13 amino acids long. V was pared by 0 bases and J by 6 bases, with 5 bases between. The germline CDR1 and CDR2 sequences are MNHNY and SVGAGI (reference sequence). The CDR3 spells CASSYSSPGELFF. CDR3 in DNA: TGTGCCAGCAGTTACTCGAGTCCCGGGGAGCTGTTTTTT.

This chain links TRBV4-3 with TRBJ1-5; D perhaps matches TRBD1 (5 bases). The CDR3 covers 15 residues. Looked up from germline, CDR1 is LGHNA and CDR2 is YSLEER. The ends were cut back, 0 bases at V and 5 bases at J, with 11 bases in the middle. The CDR3 bases are TGCGCCAGCAGCCAAGACCCGACAGCCGATCAGCCCCAGCATTTT. Encoded protein: CASSQDPTADQPQHF.

The gene calls are TRBV2 and TRBJ1-5, with D hard to call. Germline CDR1 SNHLY, CDR2 FYNNEI. With 6 bases removed from V and 6 bases from J, the gap between germline ends came to 9 bases. The CDR3 runs to 12 residues. The chain's CDR3 is CASSYSSQPQHF. Here the CDR3 DNA reads TGTGCCAGCAGCTACAGTAGTCAGCCCCAGCATTTT.

V usage is TRBV27 and J usage is TRBJ2-3; D is perhaps TRBD1 (5 bases). Germline CDR1 is MNHEY and CDR2 is SMNVEV (reference sequence). CDR3 length: 14 residues. Trimming removed 6 bases at V and 6 bases at J, with 16 bases between. The chain's CDR3 is CASRTPGWVDTQYF. The CDR3 nucleotides are TGTGCCAGCAGAACCCCAGGGTGGGTGGATACGCAGTATTTT.

V usage is TRBV6-6 and J usage is TRBJ2-5; 8 nucleotides align to TRBD2. The CDR3 contains 13 residues. Germline CDR1 is MNHNY and CDR2 is SVGAGI (reference sequence). The ends lost 7 bases at V and 5 bases at J; junction bases unmatched: 6. CDR3 nucleotides: TGTGCCAGCACTCGAGCGGGAGTGGAGACCCAGTACTTC. Protein: CASTRAGVETQYF.

This chain joins TRBV5-1 and TRBJ2-3, with TRBD2 as a possible D gene (6 bases). This CDR3 is 17 amino acids long. V lost 0 bases, J lost 1 base, and 15 bases lay in between. Germline CDR1 is SGHRS and CDR2 is YFSETQ. CDR3 bases: TGCGCCAGCAGCTTGGAAGGGAGGAGAAAAGGCACAGATACGCAGTATTTT. Its translation is CASSLEGRRKGTDTQYF.

The J gene is TRBJ1-2, the V gene TRBV5-1; D unresolved. This CDR3 region has 13 residues. The V end was cut by 4 bases, the J end by 2 bases, with 9 bases between. CDR1 and CDR2 (germline): SGHRS, YFSETQ. Here the CDR3 reads CASSISGNYGYTF. CDR3 DNA sequence: TGCGCCAGCAGCATTTCAGGCAACTATGGCTACACCTTC.